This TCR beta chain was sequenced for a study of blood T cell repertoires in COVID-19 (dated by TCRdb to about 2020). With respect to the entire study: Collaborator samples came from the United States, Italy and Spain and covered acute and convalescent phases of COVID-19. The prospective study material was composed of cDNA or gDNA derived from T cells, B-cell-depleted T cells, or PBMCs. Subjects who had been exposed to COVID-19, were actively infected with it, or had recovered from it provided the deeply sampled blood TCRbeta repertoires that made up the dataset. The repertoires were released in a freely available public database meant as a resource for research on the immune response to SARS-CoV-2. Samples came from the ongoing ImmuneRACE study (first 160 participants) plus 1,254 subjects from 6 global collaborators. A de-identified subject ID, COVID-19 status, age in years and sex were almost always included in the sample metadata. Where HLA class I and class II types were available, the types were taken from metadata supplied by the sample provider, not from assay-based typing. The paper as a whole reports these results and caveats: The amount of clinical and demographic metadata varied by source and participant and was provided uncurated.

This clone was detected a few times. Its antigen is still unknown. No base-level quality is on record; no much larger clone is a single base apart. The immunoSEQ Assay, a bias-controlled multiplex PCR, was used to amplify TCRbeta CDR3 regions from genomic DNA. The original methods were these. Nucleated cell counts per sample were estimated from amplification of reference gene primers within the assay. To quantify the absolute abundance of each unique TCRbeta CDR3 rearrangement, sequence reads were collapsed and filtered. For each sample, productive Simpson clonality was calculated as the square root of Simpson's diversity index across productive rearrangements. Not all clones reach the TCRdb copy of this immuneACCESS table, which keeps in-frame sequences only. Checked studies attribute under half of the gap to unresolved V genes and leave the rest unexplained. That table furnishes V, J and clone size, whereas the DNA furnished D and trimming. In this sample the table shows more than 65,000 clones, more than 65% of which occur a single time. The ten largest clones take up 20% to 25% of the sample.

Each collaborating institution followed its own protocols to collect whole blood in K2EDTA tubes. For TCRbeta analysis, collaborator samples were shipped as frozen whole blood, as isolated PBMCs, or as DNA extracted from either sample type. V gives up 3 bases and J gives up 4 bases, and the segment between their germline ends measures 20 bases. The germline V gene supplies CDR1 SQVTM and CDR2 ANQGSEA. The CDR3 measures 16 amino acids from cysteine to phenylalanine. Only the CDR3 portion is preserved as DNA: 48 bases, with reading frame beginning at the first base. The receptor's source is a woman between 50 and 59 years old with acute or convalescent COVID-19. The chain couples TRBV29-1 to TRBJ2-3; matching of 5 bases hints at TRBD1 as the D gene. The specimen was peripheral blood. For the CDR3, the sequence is CSVDGGSGRLADTQYF. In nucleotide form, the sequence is TGCAGCGTTGATGGTGGTTCAGGGCGCCTCGCAGATACGCAGTATTTT.